Reported below is one TCR beta chain. Its matching antigen is unknown. V lost 4 bases and J 4 bases, leaving 16 bases between the germline ends. Per germline, CDR1 GTSNPN and CDR2 SVGIG (reference sequence). The CDR3 extends over 14 amino acids. The source of the sample is a study of vaccination and CD4 T cells after COVID-19. In the study overall: Recovered patients in the cohort numbered six men and four women, two of them Hispanic. Two-dose vaccination with either BNT162b2 or mRNA-1273 was given to participants. Stimulation of cells relied on overlapping spike peptides derived from SARS-CoV-2, HCoV-NL63, HCoV-OC43 and HCoV-229E. General study points: SARS-CoV-2-reactive clonotypes showed a nonsignificant median rise from roughly 21 to 40.

The assay that was used to sequence DNA from cultured CD4+ T cells was the Oncomine TCR Beta short-read assay. TCRdb re-called the PCR reads through MiXCR, storing one row per CDR3 protein. The table lists 15,000 to 20,000 distinct CDR3 sequences, under 55% of them singletons, with around 18% in the top ten. The treatment is: approximately nine-day PBMC culture with coronavirus spike peptide pools or control peptides (ViraFEST assay). The gene calls are TRBV30 and TRBJ1-2; unclear D gene. Sequences were derived from CD4+ T cells from blood, cultured in vitro, sampled before SARS-CoV-2 vaccination. The clonotype originates from a human donor who received a COVID-19 vaccine. Written as DNA, the CDR3 is TGTGCCTGGACCCAGGACCCGAACGCCTATGGCTACACCTTC. As protein: CAWTQDPNAYGYTF.